This entry lists 27 T cell receptor beta chains sequenced from one sample in a study of T cell responses to AZD1222 COVID-19 vaccine. Profiling relied on immunoSEQ multiplex PCR, and the TCRdb table lists in-frame clones only, not all of them. The sample has roughly 150,000 clones, approximately 90% seen once; the top ten hold less than 2%. The sequences come from peripheral blood, collected on day 0 of AZD1222 vaccination. These receptors were obtained from an adult in good health.

The chain combines TRBV6-5 with TRBJ1-5, with 8 bases lining up with TRBD1. The CDR3 has 14 residues. CDR1 and CDR2 (germline): MNHEY, SVGAGI. J gave up 5 bases and V 6 bases, and 6 bases lay outside the gene matches. This chain's CDR3 is CASSSDRGDQPQHF. CDR3 nucleotides: TGTGCCAGCAGCTCTGACAGGGGAGATCAGCCCCAGCATTTT.

A single count supports this clone. The chain links TRBV11-2 to TRBJ2-2; TRBD2 matches at 12 bases. Germline V CDR1 and CDR2: SGHAT, FQNNGV. The CDR3 consists of 19 residues. The V segment lost 2 bases and the J segment 4 bases; nucleotides outside the gene matches: 11. The CDR3 loop is CASSLFSILAGGGTGELFF. The CDR3, as DNA: TGTGCCAGCAGCTTATTTAGCATACTAGCGGGAGGAGGCACCGGGGAGCTGTTTTTT.

The rearrangement joins TRBV28 to TRBJ2-1; a weak D match, TRBD2 (6 bases). The V gene's germline CDR1 is MDHEN and CDR2 SYDVKM. The CDR3 extends over 14 amino acids. The V end lost 10 bases, the J end lost 10 bases, and 23 bases lay between the germline ends. Here the CDR3 DNA reads TGTGCCACCGGGGAAGGACCAGCGGGTCAGGAGCAGTTCTTC. As protein: CATGEGPAGQEQFF. Full variable domain (remainder filled in from reference TRBV28 and TRBJ2-1): DVKVTQSSRYLVKRTGEKVFLECVQDMDHENMFWYRQDPGLGLRLIYFSYDVKMKEKGDIPEGYSVSREKKERFSLILESASTNQTSMYLCATGEGPAGQEQFFGPGTRLTVL.

This rearrangement joins TRBV5-6 to TRBJ1-3, with 7 bases lining up with TRBD1. Germline trimming cut 4 bases from V and 0 bases from J; bases unmatched to any gene: 13. CDR1 and CDR2 (germline): SGHDT, YYEEEE. The CDR3 is made up of 18 amino acids. CDR3 loop: CASSTRTGRGHSGNTIYF. The DNA for the CDR3 is TGTGCCAGCAGCACTCGGACAGGTCGGGGTCACTCTGGAAACACCATATATTTT.

The chain couples TRBV2 to TRBJ2-7, with TRBD2 matching over 9 bases. CDR1 and CDR2 (germline): SNHLY, FYNNEI. This CDR3 has 13 residues. J gave up 0 bases and V 6 bases, and 0 bases lay outside the gene matches. CDR3 residues: CASRREGSYEQYF. CDR3 sequence (DNA): TGTGCCAGCAGGCGGGAGGGCTCCTACGAGCAGTACTTC.

The sample holds one count of this clone. DNA of the CDR3: TGTGCCACCAGCAGTCTACCCGGACAGGAGAACTATGGCTACACCTTC. Translating it yields CATSSLPGQENYGYTF. The gene calls are TRBV15 and TRBJ1-2, with 7 nucleotides matching TRBD1. From germline, CDR1 is LNHNV and CDR2 YYDKDF (reference sequence). V shed 3 bases, J shed 2 bases, and the junction held 9 bases outside the gene matches. The CDR3 is made up of 16 amino acids.

In this sample, this clone turned up once. V gene TRBV6-5 combines with J gene TRBJ2-1; 8 bases are shared with TRBD1. CDR1 and CDR2 (germline): MNHEY, SVGAGI. The V gene end was trimmed by 6 bases and the J gene end by 3 bases; junction bases not matched to a gene: 7. The CDR3 contains 15 residues. The chain's CDR3 is CASRTGGIVYNEQFF. The CDR3 bases are TGTGCCAGCAGAACAGGGGGAATAGTCTACAATGAGCAGTTCTTC.

This rearrangement joins TRBV28 to TRBJ1-2, with D unclear. The CDR3 sequence is 14 residues long. CDR1 and CDR2 (germline): MDHEN, SYDVKM. V dropped 6 bases and J dropped 0 bases, with 11 bases sitting between them. CDR3 bases: TGTGCCAGCAGCCCCTCCGGGCCTAACTATGGCTACACCTTC. This gives the protein CASSPSGPNYGYTF.

The rearrangement joins TRBV14 to TRBJ2-7; D call uncertain. CDR3 length: 13 amino acids. V was pared by 5 bases and J by 2 bases, with 10 bases between. CDR1 is SGHDN and CDR2 is FVKESK in the germline V gene. The CDR3 DNA follows: TGTGCCAGCAGCTATGTTAGTACCTACGAGCAGTACTTC. Protein sequence: CASSYVSTYEQYF. Full variable domain (remainder filled in from reference TRBV14 and TRBJ2-7): EAGVTQFPSHSVIEKGQTVTLRCDPISGHDNLYWYRRVMGKEIKFLLHFVKESKQDESGMPNNRFLAERTGGTYSTLKVQPAELEDSGVYFCASSYVSTYEQYFGPGTRLTVT.

In DNA form, the CDR3 reads TGTGCCAGCAGCTCCCGACAGGGCAATCAGCCCCAGCATTTT. This codes for CASSSRQGNQPQHF. The chain combines TRBV6-5 with TRBJ1-5; D perhaps matches TRBD1 (6 bases). Trimming took 6 bases from V and 2 from J, leaving 11 bases between them. CDR3 length equals 14 residues. Looked up from germline, CDR1 is MNHEY and CDR2 is SVGAGI.

Only a few counts were recorded for this clone. The chain combines TRBV6-2 or TRBV6-3 with TRBJ2-5, with D hard to call. Germline-derived CDR1 and CDR2 are MNHEY and SVGEGT. The CDR3 sequence is 13 residues long. V lost 2 bases, J lost 1 base, and 5 bases lay in between. CDR3 in DNA: TGTGCCAGCAGTTACACATTCCAAGAGACCCAGTACTTC. The encoded protein is CASSYTFQETQYF.

The chain is built from TRBV4-1 and TRBJ1-2; perhaps TRBD1 as D (6 bases). This CDR3 has 15 residues. The germline gives CDR1 MGHRA, CDR2 YSYEKL. The V gene lost 3 bases and the J gene lost 3 bases, with 14 bases spanning the gap. CDR3 bases: TGCGCCAGCAGCCAGACCCGCGCAGGGGACTATGGCTACACCTTC. Protein: CASSQTRAGDYGYTF.

For this clone: This sample also contains other DNA sequences that code for the same CDR3. The CDR3 region has the DNA TGTGCCAGCAGTTTCGGGTCACCCCTCCACTTT. It specifies CASSFGSPLHF. This chain links TRBV28 with TRBJ1-6; D is uncertain. V was shortened by 3 bases and J by 10 bases, with 4 bases between the two germline ends. Germline lookup yields CDR1 MDHEN and CDR2 SYDVKM. The CDR3 runs 11 residues.

Regarding this clone: The junction shows a germline mismatch at one end, possibly a read error. V is TRBV6-5 and J is TRBJ2-7; D might be TRBD1 or TRBD2, each matching 5 bases. Germline CDR1 and CDR2: MNHEY and SVGAGI. The CDR3 has 14 amino acids. This CDR3 reads CASSLDWGSFEQYF. The CDR3 DNA reads as TGTGCCAGCAGTCTCGATTGGGGGTCCTTCGAGCAGTACTTC.

This sequence joins TRBV2 and TRBJ2-5, with 7 nucleotides matching TRBD1. The junction had 4 bases not matched to a gene; V was cut back by 1 base and J by 5 bases. Germline-derived CDR1 and CDR2 are SNHLY and FYNNEI. This CDR3 is 14 amino acids long. CDR3 sequence: CASSEDRGVETQYF. DNA for the CDR3: TGTGCCAGCAGTGAAGACAGGGGTGTGGAGACCCAGTACTTC.

The V call is TRBV7-9, the J call TRBJ2-1; 10 positions agree with TRBD2. In germline, CDR1 is SEHNR, CDR2 FQNEAQ (reference sequence). The CDR3 loop spans 15 amino acids. V trimming: 0 bases; J trimming: 14 bases; junction bases outside the gene matches: 10. CDR3 amino acids: CASSLAGGTGTSEFF. The CDR3 DNA reads as TGTGCCAGCAGCTTAGCTGGTGGTACCGGGACTAGCGAGTTCTTC.

This sequence joins TRBV2 and TRBJ1-2; D may be TRBD1 (5 bases). V was shortened by 3 bases and J by 4 bases, with 12 bases between the two germline ends. The CDR3 runs to 14 residues. The germline V gene encodes CDR1 SNHLY and CDR2 FYNNEI. CDR3 region: CASSDMGTSYGYTF. CDR3 bases: TGTGCCAGCAGTGATATGGGGACCTCCTATGGCTACACCTTC. Looking up the rest from reference TRBV2 and TRBJ1-2 gives the full variable domain: EPEVTQTPSHQVTQMGQEVILRCVPISNHLYFYWYRQILGQKVEFLVSFYNNEISEKSEIFDDQFSVERPDGSNFTLKIRSTKLEDSAMYFCASSDMGTSYGYTFGSGTRLTVV.

The chain couples TRBV7-9 to TRBJ1-1; D is undetermined. The CDR3 covers 14 residues. CDR1 SEHNR and CDR2 FQNEAQ come from the germline V gene (reference sequence). The germline V and J ends were trimmed by 1 base and 3 bases, with 9 bases remaining between them. The CDR3 loop is CASSLGLLDTEAFF. In nucleotides, the CDR3 is TGTGCCAGCAGCTTAGGCCTTTTGGACACTGAAGCTTTCTTT.

The V and J genes are TRBV4-2 and TRBJ1-2; perhaps TRBD1 as D (5 bases). CDR3 length: 15 amino acids. V lost 4 bases and J 4 bases, leaving 16 bases between the germline ends. Germline V gene lookup returns CDR1 LGHNA and CDR2 YNFKEQ. CDR3 sequence (DNA): TGTGCCAGCAGCCCCCCGGACAAGACACTCTATGGCTACACCTTC. This sequence encodes CASSPPDKTLYGYTF.

The chain carries TRBV10-3 and TRBJ2-3; TRBD1 agrees at 8 bases. Germline assignment: CDR1 ENHRY and CDR2 SYGVKD. The V and J ends lost 3 bases and 1 base, in that order; junction bases with no gene match: 6. The CDR3 is made up of 16 amino acids. In DNA, the CDR3 is TGTGCCATCAGTGACGGCAGGGGGCAGGGCACAGATACGCAGTATTTT. It is translated as CAISDGRGQGTDTQYF.

The rearrangement uses TRBV6-2 or TRBV6-3 and TRBJ2-1, with 10 bases lining up with TRBD2. Per germline, CDR1 MNHEY and CDR2 SVGEGT. The CDR3 length is 17 residues. V shed 2 bases and J 8 bases; nucleotides not matched to a gene: 12. CDR3: CASSYTPRFTSGDEQFF. DNA of the CDR3: TGTGCCAGCAGTTACACCCCGCGATTTACTAGCGGGGATGAGCAGTTCTTC.

The chain carries TRBV19 and TRBJ2-1; TRBD2 matches 8 bases. V shed 6 bases and J 6 bases; nucleotides not matched to a gene: 10. The germline V gene has CDR1 LNHDA and CDR2 SQIVND (reference sequence). This CDR3 has 15 residues. DNA of the CDR3: TGTGCCAGTAGCGGGAGGGCTCCTTCGGGCAATGAGCAGTTCTTC. Its protein product is CASSGRAPSGNEQFF.

There are many counts of this clone. V gene TRBV18 combines with J gene TRBJ2-2, with TRBD1 as a possible D gene (6 bases). Germline values: CDR1 KGHSH, CDR2 LQKENI. The V end was cut by 0 bases, the J end by 2 bases, with 10 bases between. This CDR3 region has 16 residues. CDR3 nucleotide sequence: TGTGCCAGCTCACCACCTGACAGGCTCAACACCGGGGAGCTGTTTTTT. As protein: CASSPPDRLNTGELFF.

V is TRBV29-1 and J is TRBJ1-1; 8 bases align to TRBD1. CDR3 length equals 15 residues. J gave up 2 bases and V 1 base, and 6 bases lay outside the gene matches. In germline, CDR1 is SQVTM, CDR2 ANQGSEA. CDR3: CSVEGGQAGNTEAFF. The CDR3 DNA sequence: TGCAGCGTTGAAGGGGGACAGGCCGGCAACACTGAAGCTTTCTTT.

This rearrangement joins TRBV20-1 to TRBJ1-2, with D possibly being TRBD1 (5 bases). Germline V gives CDR1 DFQATT, CDR2 SNEGSKA (reference sequence). This CDR3 is built from 12 residues. Trimming left V 5 bases short and J 6 bases short, with 13 bases between. The CDR3 region has the DNA TGCAGTGCTCGTGTCAGGGAAAATGGCTACACCTTC. Its protein product is CSARVRENGYTF.

This clone was recorded only once. The genes are TRBV27 and TRBJ2-3; 7 bases match TRBD2. In germline, CDR1 is MNHEY, CDR2 SMNVEV (reference sequence). This CDR3 is built from 14 residues. V shed 5 bases, J shed 4 bases, and the junction held 6 bases outside the gene matches. The CDR3 loop reads CASSQTSWADTQYF. The CDR3, as DNA: TGTGCCAGCAGTCAGACTAGCTGGGCAGATACGCAGTATTTT.

This chain uses TRBV27 with TRBJ1-6, with TRBD1 matching over 7 bases. This CDR3 spans 15 amino acids. Germline V gene sequence: CDR1 MNHEY, CDR2 SMNVEV (reference sequence). Unmatched junction bases numbered 8, after V lost 5 bases and J lost 7 bases. The CDR3 DNA sequence: TGTGCCAGCAGTCTCCAGGACAGGCTCAATTCACCCCTCCACTTT. Translated, it gives CASSLQDRLNSPLHF.